This note documents a single T cell receptor beta chain sequence. The source of the sample is a study of Ad26.COV2.S vaccination and SARS-CoV-2 variants. Assay used: immunoSEQ multiplex PCR; TCRdb lists only in-frame clones, some missing. The sample lists 380,000 or so clones; 86% were seen once. The treatment here: over 15 received Ad26.COV2.S at low or high dose, single or two shots; about 5 received placebo; per-sample allocation not given. Day 63 following the first vaccine or placebo injection was when the samples were taken. Per germline, CDR1 LNHDA and CDR2 SQIVND (reference sequence). This CDR3 is 15 amino acids long. V lost 6 bases and J lost 3, with 18 bases in between.

The V and J genes are TRBV19 and TRBJ2-7; tentatively, D is TRBD2 (6 bases). The TCR originated in a person aged 18-65 years who received the Ad26.COV2.S COVID-19 vaccine or a placebo. Sequencing was performed on peripheral blood, taken in a trial of Ad26.COV2.S vaccine versus placebo. In DNA, the CDR3 is TGTGCCAGTAGCCCCCAGGGAGGCAGAATCTACGAGCAGTACTTC. It codes for CASSPQGGRIYEQYF.